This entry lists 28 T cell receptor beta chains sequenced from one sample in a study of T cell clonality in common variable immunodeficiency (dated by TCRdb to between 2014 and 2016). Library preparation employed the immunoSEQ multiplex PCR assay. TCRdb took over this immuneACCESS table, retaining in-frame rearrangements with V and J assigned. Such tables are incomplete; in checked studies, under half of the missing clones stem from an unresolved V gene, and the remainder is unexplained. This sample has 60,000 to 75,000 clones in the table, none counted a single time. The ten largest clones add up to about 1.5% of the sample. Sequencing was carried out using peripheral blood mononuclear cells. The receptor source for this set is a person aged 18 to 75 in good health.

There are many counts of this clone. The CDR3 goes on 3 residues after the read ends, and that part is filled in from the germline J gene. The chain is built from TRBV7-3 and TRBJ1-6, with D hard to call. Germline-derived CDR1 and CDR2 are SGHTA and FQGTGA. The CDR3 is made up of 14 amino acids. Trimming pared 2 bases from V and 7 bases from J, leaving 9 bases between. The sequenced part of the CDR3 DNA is TGTGCCAGCAGCTTATTGGGCCAGAATTCACCC. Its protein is CASSLLGQNSP. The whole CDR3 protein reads CASSLLGQNSPLHF.

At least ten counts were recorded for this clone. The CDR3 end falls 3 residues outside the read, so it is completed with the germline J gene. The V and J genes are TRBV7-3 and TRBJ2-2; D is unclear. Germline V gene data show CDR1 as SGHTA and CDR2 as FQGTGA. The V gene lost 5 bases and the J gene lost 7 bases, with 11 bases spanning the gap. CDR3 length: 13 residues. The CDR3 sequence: CASSNSSGGELFF. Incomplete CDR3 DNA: TGTGCCAGCAGCAATTCATCAGGCGGGGAG. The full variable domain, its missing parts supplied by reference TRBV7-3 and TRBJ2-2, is GAGVSQTPSNKVTEKGKYVELRCDPISGHTALYWYRQSLGQGPEFLIYFQGTGAADDSGLPNDRFFAVRPEGSVSTLKIQRTERGDSAVYLCASSNSSGGELFFGEGSRLTVL.

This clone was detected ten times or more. The part of the CDR3 DNA that was read is TGTGCCAGCAGCCCAAATAGGCGGGAGGCAAATGAG. Its protein product is CASSPNRREANE. In full, the CDR3 reads CASSPNRREANEQFF. The V and J genes are TRBV7-2 and TRBJ2-1, with 8 bases fitting TRBD2. Read data end 3 residues before the CDR3 end; the end is taken from the germline J gene. The CDR3 totals 15 residues. The germline V gene encodes CDR1 SGHTA and CDR2 FQGNSA. V shed 5 bases, J shed 7 bases, and the junction held 10 bases outside the gene matches.

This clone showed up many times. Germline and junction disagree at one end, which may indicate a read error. The CDR3 loop reads CTSSQGNKRGTYEQYF. The CDR3 DNA, read in part, is TGCACCAGCAGCCAAGGCAACAAGCGGGGCACCTACGAG. This sequence joins TRBV4-1 and TRBJ2-7; 7 bases map to TRBD2. The CDR3 is cut off 3 residues early in the read; its end comes from the germline J gene. CDR1 is MGHRA, CDR2 YSYEKL, per germline. The CDR3 runs 16 residues.

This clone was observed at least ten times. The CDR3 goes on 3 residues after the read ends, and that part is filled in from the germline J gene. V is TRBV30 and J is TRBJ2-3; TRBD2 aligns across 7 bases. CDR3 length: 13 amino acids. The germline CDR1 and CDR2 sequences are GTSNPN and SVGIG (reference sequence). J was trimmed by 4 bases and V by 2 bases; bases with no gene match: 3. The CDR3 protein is CAWSPGLADTQYF. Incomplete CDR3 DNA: TGTGCCTGGAGTCCCGGACTAGCAGATACG.

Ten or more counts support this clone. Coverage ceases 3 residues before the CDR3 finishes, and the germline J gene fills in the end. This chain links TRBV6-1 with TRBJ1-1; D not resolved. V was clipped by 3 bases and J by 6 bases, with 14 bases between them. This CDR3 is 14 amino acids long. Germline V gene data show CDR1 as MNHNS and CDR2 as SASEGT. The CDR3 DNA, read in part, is TGTGCCAGCAGTGAGGTCGGGGAACTGGCTGAA. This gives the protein CASSEVGELAE. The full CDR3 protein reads CASSEVGELAEAFF.

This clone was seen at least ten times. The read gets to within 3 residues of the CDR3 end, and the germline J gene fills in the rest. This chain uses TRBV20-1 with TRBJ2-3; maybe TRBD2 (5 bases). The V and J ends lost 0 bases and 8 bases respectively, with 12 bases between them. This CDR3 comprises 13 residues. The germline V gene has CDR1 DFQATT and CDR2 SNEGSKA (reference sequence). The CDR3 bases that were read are TGCAGTGCTAGAGACGGGGTCGCGGGTACG. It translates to CSARDGVAGT. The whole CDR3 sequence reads CSARDGVAGTQYF.

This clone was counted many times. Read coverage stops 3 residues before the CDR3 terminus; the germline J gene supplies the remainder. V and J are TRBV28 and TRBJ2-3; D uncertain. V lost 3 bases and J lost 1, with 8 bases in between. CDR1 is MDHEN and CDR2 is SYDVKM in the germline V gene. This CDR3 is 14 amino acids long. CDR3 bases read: TGTGCCAGCAGTTTGAGCGCCCGCACAGATACG. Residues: CASSLSARTDT. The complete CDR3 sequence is CASSLSARTDTQYF. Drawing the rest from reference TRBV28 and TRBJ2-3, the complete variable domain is DVKVTQSSRYLVKRTGEKVFLECVQDMDHENMFWYRQDPGLGLRLIYFSYDVKMKEKGDIPEGYSVSREKKERFSLILESASTNQTSMYLCASSLSARTDTQYFGPGTRLTVL.

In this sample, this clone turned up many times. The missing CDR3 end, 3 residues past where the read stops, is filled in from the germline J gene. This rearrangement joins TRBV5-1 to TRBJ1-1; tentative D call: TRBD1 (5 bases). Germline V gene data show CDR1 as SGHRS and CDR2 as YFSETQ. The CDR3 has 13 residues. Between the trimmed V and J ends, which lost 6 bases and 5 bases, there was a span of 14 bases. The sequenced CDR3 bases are TGCGCCAGCACCCTCGACGGGGGTACTGAA. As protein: CASTLDGGTE. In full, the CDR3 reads CASTLDGGTEAFF.

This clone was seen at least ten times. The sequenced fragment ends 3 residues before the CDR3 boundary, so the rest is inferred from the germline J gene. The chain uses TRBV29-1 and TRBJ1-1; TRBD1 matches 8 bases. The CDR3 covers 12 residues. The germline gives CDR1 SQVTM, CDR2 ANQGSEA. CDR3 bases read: TGCAGCGTTGGACACCTTCAGGGGGCA. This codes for CSVGHLQGA. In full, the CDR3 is CSVGHLQGAAFF.

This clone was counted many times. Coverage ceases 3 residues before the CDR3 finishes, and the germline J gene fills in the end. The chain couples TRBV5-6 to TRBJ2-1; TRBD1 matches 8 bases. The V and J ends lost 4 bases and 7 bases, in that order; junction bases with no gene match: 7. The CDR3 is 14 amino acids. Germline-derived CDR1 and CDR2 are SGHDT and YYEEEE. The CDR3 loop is CASSTGTGHNEQFF. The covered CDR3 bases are TGTGCCAGCAGCACCGGGACAGGTCATAATGAG. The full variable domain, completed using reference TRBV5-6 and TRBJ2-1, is DAGVTQSPTHLIKTRGQQVTLRCSPKSGHDTVSWYQQALGQGPQFIFQYYEEEERQRGNFPDRFSGHQFPNYSSELNVNALLLGDSALYLCASSTGTGHNEQFFGPGTRLTVL.

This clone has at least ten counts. Partial CDR3 DNA: TGTGCCAGCAGTTTACCTCCCCCTCCTAACAATCAGCCC. Its protein product is CASSLPPPPNNQP. The full CDR3 sequence reads CASSLPPPPNNQPQHF. V gene TRBV12-3 or TRBV12-4 combines with J gene TRBJ1-5; no definite D call. Read coverage stops 3 residues before the CDR3 terminus; the germline J gene supplies the remainder. V was shortened by 2 bases and J by 3 bases, with 14 bases between the two germline ends. This CDR3 spans 16 amino acids.

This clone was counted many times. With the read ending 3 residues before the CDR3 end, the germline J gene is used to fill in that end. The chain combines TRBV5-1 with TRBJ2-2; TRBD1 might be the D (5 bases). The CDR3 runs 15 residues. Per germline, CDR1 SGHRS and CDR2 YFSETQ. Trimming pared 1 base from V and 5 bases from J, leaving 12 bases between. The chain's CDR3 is CASSLMQGGTGELFF. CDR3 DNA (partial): TGCGCCAGCAGCTTGATGCAGGGTGGAACCGGGGAG. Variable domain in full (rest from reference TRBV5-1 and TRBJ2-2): KAGVTQTPRYLIKTRGQQVTLSCSPISGHRSVSWYQQTPGQGLQFLFEYFSETQRNKGNFPGRFSGRQFSNSRSEMNVSTLELGDSALYLCASSLMQGGTGELFFGEGSRLTVL.

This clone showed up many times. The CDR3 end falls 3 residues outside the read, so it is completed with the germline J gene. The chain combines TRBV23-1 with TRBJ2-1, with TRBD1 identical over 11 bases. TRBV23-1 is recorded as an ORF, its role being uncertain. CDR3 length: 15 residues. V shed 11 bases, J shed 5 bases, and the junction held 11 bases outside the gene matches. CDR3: CASQNRDRGNNEQFF. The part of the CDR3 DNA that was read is TGCGCCTCTCAAAACCGGGACAGGGGGAACAATGAG.

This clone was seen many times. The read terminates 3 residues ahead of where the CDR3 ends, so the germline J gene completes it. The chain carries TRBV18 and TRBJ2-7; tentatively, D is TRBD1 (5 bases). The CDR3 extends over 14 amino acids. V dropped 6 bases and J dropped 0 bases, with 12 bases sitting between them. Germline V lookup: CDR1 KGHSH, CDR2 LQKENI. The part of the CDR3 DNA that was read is TGTGCCAGCTCGCGCGACAGCAGCTCCTACGAG. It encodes CASSRDSSSYE. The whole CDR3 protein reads CASSRDSSSYEQYF.

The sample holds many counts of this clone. The sequenced CDR3 bases are TGCAGTGCTAAAACTAGCGGGAACATACGCGGTGAG. Amino acid sequence: CSAKTSGNIRGE. Given in full, the CDR3 is CSAKTSGNIRGEQFF. The chain has TRBV20-1 and TRBJ2-1; the match to TRBD2 covers 10 bases. The sequence runs out 3 residues before the end of the CDR3; the remainder is reconstructed from the germline J gene. Germline V gene sequence: CDR1 DFQATT, CDR2 SNEGSKA (reference sequence). CDR3 length: 15 amino acids. With V trimmed by 4 bases and J by 9 bases, 12 bases remained unmatched.

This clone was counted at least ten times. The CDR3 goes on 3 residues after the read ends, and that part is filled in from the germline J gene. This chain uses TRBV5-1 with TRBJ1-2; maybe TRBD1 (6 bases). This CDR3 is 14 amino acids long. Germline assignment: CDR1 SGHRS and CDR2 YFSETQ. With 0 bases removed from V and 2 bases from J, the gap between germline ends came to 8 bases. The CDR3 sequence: CASSLDTGNYGYTF. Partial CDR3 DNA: TGCGCCAGCAGCTTGGATACAGGGAACTATGGC.

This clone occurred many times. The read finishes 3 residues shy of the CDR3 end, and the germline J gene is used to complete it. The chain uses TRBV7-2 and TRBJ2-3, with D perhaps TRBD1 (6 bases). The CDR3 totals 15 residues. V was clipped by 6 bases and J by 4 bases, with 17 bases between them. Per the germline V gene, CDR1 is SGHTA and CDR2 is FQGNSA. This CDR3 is CASRRGTGSSDTQYF. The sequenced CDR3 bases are TGTGCCAGCAGGAGGGGAACAGGGTCTTCAGATACG.

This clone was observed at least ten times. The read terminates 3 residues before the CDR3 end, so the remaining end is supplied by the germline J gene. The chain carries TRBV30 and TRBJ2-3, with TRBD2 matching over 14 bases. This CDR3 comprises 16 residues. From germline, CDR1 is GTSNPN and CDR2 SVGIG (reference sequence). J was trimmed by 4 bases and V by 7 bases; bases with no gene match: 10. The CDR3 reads CASNTGTSGRSDTQYF. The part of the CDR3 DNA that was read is TGTGCCTCCAACACGGGGACTAGCGGGAGATCAGATACG.

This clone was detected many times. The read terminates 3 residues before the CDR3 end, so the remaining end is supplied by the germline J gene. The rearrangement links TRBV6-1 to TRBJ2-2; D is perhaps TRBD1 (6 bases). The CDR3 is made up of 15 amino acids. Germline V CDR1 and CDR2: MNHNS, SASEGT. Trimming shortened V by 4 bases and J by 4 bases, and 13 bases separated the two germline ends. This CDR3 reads CASSVVDRATGELFF. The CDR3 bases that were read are TGTGCCAGCAGTGTAGTGGACAGAGCCACCGGGGAG.

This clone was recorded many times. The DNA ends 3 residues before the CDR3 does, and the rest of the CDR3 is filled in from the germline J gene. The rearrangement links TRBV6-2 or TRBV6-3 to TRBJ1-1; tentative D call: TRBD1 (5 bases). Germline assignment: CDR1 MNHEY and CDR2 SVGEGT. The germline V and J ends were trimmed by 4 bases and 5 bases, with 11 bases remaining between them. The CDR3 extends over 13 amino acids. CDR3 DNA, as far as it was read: TGTGCCAGCAGTTTCCTCAGGGCGACTGAA. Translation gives CASSFLRATE. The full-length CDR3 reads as CASSFLRATEAFF.

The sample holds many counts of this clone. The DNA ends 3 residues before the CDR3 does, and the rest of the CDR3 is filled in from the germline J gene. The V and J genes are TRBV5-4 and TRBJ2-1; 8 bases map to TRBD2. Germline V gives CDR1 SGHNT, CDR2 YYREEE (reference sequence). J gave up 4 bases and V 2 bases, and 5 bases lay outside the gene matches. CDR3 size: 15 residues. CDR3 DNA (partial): TGTGCCAGCAGCTTTAGAACTAGCGGTTACAATGAG. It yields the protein CASSFRTSGYNE. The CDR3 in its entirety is CASSFRTSGYNEQFF.

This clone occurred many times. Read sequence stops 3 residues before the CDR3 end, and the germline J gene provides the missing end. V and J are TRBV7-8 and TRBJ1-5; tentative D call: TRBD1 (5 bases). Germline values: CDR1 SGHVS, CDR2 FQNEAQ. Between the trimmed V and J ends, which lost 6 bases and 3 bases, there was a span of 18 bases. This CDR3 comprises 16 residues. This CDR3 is CASRRKGRIYNQPQHF. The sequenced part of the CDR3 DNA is TGTGCCAGCAGGCGGAAGGGGAGAATATACAATCAGCCC.

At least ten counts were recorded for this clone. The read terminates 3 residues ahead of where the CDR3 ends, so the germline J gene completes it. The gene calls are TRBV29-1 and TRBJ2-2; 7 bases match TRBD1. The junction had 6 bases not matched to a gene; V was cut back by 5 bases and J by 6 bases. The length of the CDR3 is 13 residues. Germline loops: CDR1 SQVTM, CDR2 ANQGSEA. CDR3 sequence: CSVRGRGSGELFF. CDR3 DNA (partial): TGCAGCGTTAGGGGCAGGGGGTCCGGGGAG.

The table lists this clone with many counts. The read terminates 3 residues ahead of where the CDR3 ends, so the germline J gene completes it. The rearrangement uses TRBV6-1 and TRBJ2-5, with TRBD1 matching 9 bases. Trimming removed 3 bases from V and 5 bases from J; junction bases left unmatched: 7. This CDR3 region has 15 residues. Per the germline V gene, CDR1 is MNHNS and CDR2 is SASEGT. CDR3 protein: CASSDIGQGMETQYF. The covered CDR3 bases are TGTGCCAGCAGTGATATCGGACAGGGGATGGAGACC.

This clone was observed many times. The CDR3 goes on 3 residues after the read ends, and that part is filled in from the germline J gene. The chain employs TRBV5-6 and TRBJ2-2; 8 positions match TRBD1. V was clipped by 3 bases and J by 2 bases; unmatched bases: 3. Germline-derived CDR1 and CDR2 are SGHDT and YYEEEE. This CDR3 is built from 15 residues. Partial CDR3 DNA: TGTGCCAGCAGCTCCGGACAGGGCAACACCGGGGAG. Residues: CASSSGQGNTGE. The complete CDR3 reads CASSSGQGNTGELFF. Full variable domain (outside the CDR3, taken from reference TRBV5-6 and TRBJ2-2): DAGVTQSPTHLIKTRGQQVTLRCSPKSGHDTVSWYQQALGQGPQFIFQYYEEEERQRGNFPDRFSGHQFPNYSSELNVNALLLGDSALYLCASSSGQGNTGELFFGEGSRLTVL.

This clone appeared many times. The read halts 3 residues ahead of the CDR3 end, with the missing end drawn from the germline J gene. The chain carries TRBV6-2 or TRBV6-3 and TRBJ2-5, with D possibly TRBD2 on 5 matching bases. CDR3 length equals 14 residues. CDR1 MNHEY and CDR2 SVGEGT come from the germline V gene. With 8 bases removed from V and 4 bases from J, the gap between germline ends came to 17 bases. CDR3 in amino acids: CASYPGPSGETQYF. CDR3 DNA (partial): TGTGCCAGCTACCCCGGGCCCAGCGGAGAGACC.

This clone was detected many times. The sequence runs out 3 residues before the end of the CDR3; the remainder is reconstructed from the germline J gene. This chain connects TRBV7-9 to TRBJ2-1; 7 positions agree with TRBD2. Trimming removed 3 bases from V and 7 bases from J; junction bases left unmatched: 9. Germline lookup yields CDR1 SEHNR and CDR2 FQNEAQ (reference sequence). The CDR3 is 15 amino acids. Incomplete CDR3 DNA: TGTGCCAGCAGCTTGTTGGGTTGGGGGGGGAATGAG. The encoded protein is CASSLLGWGGNE. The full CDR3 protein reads CASSLLGWGGNEQFF. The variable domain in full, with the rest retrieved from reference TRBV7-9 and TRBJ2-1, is DTGVSQNPRHKITKRGQNVTFRCDPISEHNRLYWYRQTLGQGPEFLTYFQNEAQLEKSRLLSDRFSAERPKGSFSTLEIQRTEQGDSAMYLCASSLLGWGGNEQFFGPGTRLTVL.